This T cell receptor beta chain comes out of a study of blood T cell repertoires in COVID-19. Whole-study context: Samples came from the United States, Italy and Spain, spanning acute and convalescent COVID-19. PBMCs, B-cell-depleted T cells, or T cells provided the cDNA or gDNA that made up the material.

In the source study's methods: The authors estimated nucleated cell counts from reference gene primer amplification. Only in-frame clones appear in the TCRdb table, and some are missing; sequencing was by immunoSEQ multiplex PCR. V and J calls and clone size are as listed in that table; D and trimming were resolved from the DNA. This repertoire shows approximately 150,000 clones, 70% to 85% found once; its top ten account for about 18%. V was trimmed by 0 bases and J by 0 bases, leaving 11 bases between them. From germline, CDR1 is LNHNV and CDR2 YYDKDF (reference sequence). CDR3 length: 16 residues.

The chain couples TRBV15 to TRBJ1-1; D is uncertain. This sequence originates from a woman at least 80 years old with acute or convalescent COVID-19. Material: peripheral blood. The CDR3 sequence is CATSRDPTRLNTEAFF. For the CDR3, the DNA is TGTGCCACCAGCAGAGACCCGACACGACTGAACACTGAAGCTTTCTTT.